This T cell receptor beta chain comes out of a study of T-cell memory formation after mild COVID-19. Overall study findings and caveats: Contracting clones, day 15 to 85, had balanced CD4/CD8, and later expanders favored CD4+. Certain responding clones were present in pre-infection memory, suggesting participation of cross-reactive memory. Among clones peaking at day 37 in the second wave, SARS-CoV-2 specificity remained unconfirmed.

This clonotype was counted ten times or more. Its antigen is as yet unknown. Germline V gene data show CDR1 as GTSNPN and CDR2 as SVGIG (reference sequence). The V and J ends lost 2 bases and 1 base respectively, with 17 bases between them. The length of the CDR3 is 17 residues. MiXCR, applied by TCRdb to the 5' RACE reads, yields one record per CDR3 protein. The table has about half a million distinct CDR3 sequences, about 20% seen once. The TCR was taken from an adult woman who had mild COVID-19 (a few samples of this study predate the infection). Cell type and time point are not known. The chain is built from TRBV30 and TRBJ2-2; D might be TRBD1 (6 bases). The sequencing input was PBMCs or a T cell subset sorted from them (not recorded which). In DNA form, the CDR3 reads TGTGCCTGGAGTCCTTACCCCGGGACAAAGAACACCGGGGAGCTGTTTTTT. Translation gives CAWSPYPGTKNTGELFF.